These 26 T cell receptor beta chains share one sample of origin, sequenced in a study of blood T cell repertoires in COVID-19. Clones were sequenced by immunoSEQ multiplex PCR, and TCRdb holds only the in-frame ones, with some missing. The sample holds around 400,000 clones; over 80% are singletons and the top ten take roughly 5.1%. The source material was PBMCs or T cells enriched from blood (not recorded which). The source of these receptors is a woman in her 50s who had recovered from COVID-19.

J is TRBJ2-7 and V is TRBV5-4, with 7 bases that match TRBD2. V shed 4 bases and J 0 bases; nucleotides not matched to a gene: 10. This CDR3 has 16 amino acids. Germline CDR1 SGHNT, CDR2 YYREEE (reference sequence). This CDR3 reads CASSRGLAGNSYEQYF. DNA of the CDR3: TGTGCCAGCAGCCGGGGTTTAGCGGGTAACTCCTACGAGCAGTACTTC. Supplemented by reference TRBV5-4 and TRBJ2-7, the full variable domain reads ETGVTQSPTHLIKTRGQQVTLRCSSQSGHNTVSWYQQALGQGPQFIFQYYREEENGRGNFPPRFSGLQFPNYSSELNVNALELDDSALYLCASSRGLAGNSYEQYFGPGTRLTVT.

The V gene is TRBV19, the J gene TRBJ1-5, with a tentative D call TRBD1 (5 bases). CDR3 length equals 11 residues. With 4 bases removed from V and 15 bases from J, the gap between germline ends came to 13 bases. Per the germline V gene, CDR1 is LNHDA and CDR2 is SQIVND (reference sequence). CDR3 region: CASSTAQVSHF. The CDR3, as DNA: TGTGCCAGTAGTACAGCACAGGTTTCGCATTTT.

V is TRBV6-5 and J is TRBJ1-2, with D possibly matching TRBD1 (5 bases). The ends were cut back, 6 bases at V and 8 bases at J, with 13 bases in the middle. There are 12 residues in the CDR3. CDR1 is MNHEY, CDR2 SVGAGI, per germline. CDR3 bases: TGTGCCAGCAGCCCGAGGGAGGGGGGCTACACCTTC. It translates to CASSPREGGYTF.

V and J are TRBV4-3 and TRBJ1-1; no definite D call. CDR1 and CDR2 (germline): LGHNA, YSLEER. V dropped 0 bases and J dropped 0 bases, with 17 bases sitting between them. This CDR3 has 18 amino acids. The CDR3 nucleotides read TGCGCCAGCAGCCAAGATCCGGACGGGAGCCCAATGAACACTGAAGCTTTCTTT. It is translated as CASSQDPDGSPMNTEAFF.

This clone was seen a handful of times. The chain couples TRBV6-5 to TRBJ2-1; D possibly corresponds to TRBD1 (6 bases). The CDR3 totals 14 residues. The germline V gene encodes CDR1 MNHEY and CDR2 SVGAGI. Trimming took 11 bases from V and 3 from J, leaving 17 bases between them. The CDR3 bases are TGTGCCGCGACCAACAGGGACAACTACAATGAGCAGTTCTTC. Its translation: CAATNRDNYNEQFF.

V gene TRBV3-1 (or the pseudogene TRBV3-2) combines with J gene TRBJ1-1; possibly TRBD1 for D (6 bases). The CDR3 is 16 amino acids. The V end lost 1 base, the J end lost 1 base, and 13 bases lay between the germline ends. The germline V gene has CDR1 LGHDT and CDR2 YNNKEL (reference sequence). CDR3 nucleotide sequence: TGTGCCAGCAGCCAAGTTCTAGGGGGACCGAACACTGAAGCTTTCTTT. It specifies CASSQVLGGPNTEAFF.

The V call is TRBV29-1, the J call TRBJ1-1, with a tentative D call TRBD1 (5 bases). The germline V gene has CDR1 SQVTM and CDR2 ANQGSEA. This CDR3 has 14 amino acids. V shed 6 bases and J shed 6 bases, with 20 bases lying between them. The CDR3 DNA reads TGCAGCGTCGAATACACATGGGGCGCGGCTGAAGCTTTCTTT. This codes for CSVEYTWGAAEAFF.

Concerning this clone: Sequence at one end of the junction differs from germline and may be a read error. The rearrangement links TRBV5-6 to TRBJ1-1; TRBD1 is a possible D gene (5 bases). The CDR3 covers 13 residues. Germline CDR1 is SGHDT and CDR2 is YYEEEE. CDR3 loop: CASSPTVGTGAFF. DNA of the CDR3: TGTGCCAGCAGCCCCACGGTAGGGACTGGAGCTTTCTTT.

J is TRBJ2-7 and V is TRBV6-2 or TRBV6-3; D remains ambiguous. CDR3 size: 14 residues. Germline lookup yields CDR1 MNHEY and CDR2 SVGEGT. The V end lost 2 bases, the J end lost 3 bases, and 11 bases lay between the germline ends. The DNA for the CDR3 is TGTGCCAGCAGTTACCTGGCCCCAGACTACGAGCAGTACTTC. This codes for CASSYLAPDYEQYF.

The V call is TRBV7-2, the J call TRBJ1-3, with TRBD1 identical over 7 bases. Germline CDR1 is SGHTA and CDR2 is FQGNSA. V was clipped by 5 bases and J by 0 bases; unmatched bases: 7. CDR3 length: 16 amino acids. The CDR3 is CASSPGQATSGNTIYF. The CDR3, as DNA: TGTGCCAGCAGCCCCGGACAGGCAACCTCTGGAAACACCATATATTTT.

This clone was recorded a few times. V is TRBV30 and J is TRBJ1-5; 7 bases fit TRBD1. V was clipped by 2 bases and J by 6 bases; unmatched bases: 4. CDR3 length equals 13 residues. The germline CDR1 and CDR2 sequences are GTSNPN and SVGIG (reference sequence). The CDR3 sequence is CAWSNRGSQPQHF. CDR3 nucleotides: TGTGCCTGGAGTAACAGGGGTAGTCAGCCCCAGCATTTT.

This sequence joins TRBV29-1 and TRBJ2-5, with a weak D call TRBD2 (6 bases). Trimming shortened V by 5 bases and J by 1 base, and 8 bases separated the two germline ends. The germline V gene encodes CDR1 SQVTM and CDR2 ANQGSEA. The CDR3 sequence is 12 residues long. CDR3 coding DNA: TGCAGCGTTACGACTAGCCAAGAGACCCAGTACTTC. Translation gives CSVTTSQETQYF. Supplemented by reference TRBV29-1 and TRBJ2-5, the full variable domain reads SAVISQKPSRDICQRGTSLTIQCQVDSQVTMMFWYRQQPGQSLTLIATANQGSEATYESGFVIDKFPISRPNLTFSTLTVSNMSPEDSSIYLCSVTTSQETQYFGPGTRLLVL.

This clone was seen a few times. The chain uses TRBV7-2 and TRBJ1-1, with 7 bases fitting TRBD1. There are 15 residues in the CDR3. V was clipped by 3 bases and J by 0 bases; unmatched bases: 4. The germline V gene has CDR1 SGHTA and CDR2 FQGNSA. The DNA for the CDR3 is TGTGCCAGCAGCTTCGCGGGACAGATGAACACTGAAGCTTTCTTT. Protein sequence: CASSFAGQMNTEAFF.

The chain joins TRBV7-8 to TRBJ2-1; 7 positions match TRBD2. Germline V gene data show CDR1 as SGHVS and CDR2 as FQNEAQ. The ends lost 2 bases at V and 7 bases at J; junction bases unmatched: 11. CDR3 length: 16 residues. As DNA, the CDR3 is TGTGCCAGCAGCTTACCTAAGCGGGGACCCGGAAATGAGCAGTTCTTC. Translation gives CASSLPKRGPGNEQFF.

The genes are TRBV20-1 and TRBJ2-3, with D possibly TRBD1 on 5 matching bases. V was trimmed by 3 bases and J by 0 bases, leaving 10 bases between them. The CDR3 sequence is 14 residues long. Per the germline V gene, CDR1 is DFQATT and CDR2 is SNEGSKA (reference sequence). The CDR3 here is CSASTDRSTDTQYF. CDR3 coding DNA: TGCAGTGCTAGTACAGACAGAAGCACAGATACGCAGTATTTT.

This clone was observed once. The rearrangement uses TRBV14 and TRBJ2-1, with D tentatively TRBD1 (5 bases). Trimming left V 1 base short and J 13 bases short, with 17 bases between. Germline lookup yields CDR1 SGHDN and CDR2 FVKESK. The CDR3 has 14 amino acids. CDR3 DNA sequence: TGTGCCAGCAGCCAAGTCGGCTTAGGGGAAATACAGTTCTTC. It yields the protein CASSQVGLGEIQFF.

The chain joins TRBV4-1 to TRBJ1-3, with 8 bases identical to TRBD1. The CDR3 has 16 residues. Germline CDR1 MGHRA, CDR2 YSYEKL. V gave up 6 bases and J gave up 2 bases; unmatched junction bases: 9. CDR3 nucleotide sequence: TGCGCCAGCAGGGCGAGGACAGGGTCGACTGGAAACACCATATATTTT. Its translation is CASRARTGSTGNTIYF.

The chain couples TRBV7-9 to TRBJ2-1; D perhaps matches TRBD1 (5 bases). CDR3 length equals 14 residues. V was clipped by 3 bases and J by 8 bases, with 14 bases between them. The V gene's germline CDR1 is SEHNR and CDR2 FQNEAQ (reference sequence). In DNA form, the CDR3 reads TGTGCCAGCAGCTTGCCAGCCCAGGGCGATGAGCAGTTCTTC. Its translation: CASSLPAQGDEQFF.

This chain links TRBV3-1 (or the pseudogene TRBV3-2) with TRBJ2-1; 8 bases are shared with TRBD2. This CDR3 comprises 15 residues. Trimming cost V 0 bases and J 8 bases; bases outside gene matches: 6. Germline V lookup: CDR1 LGHDT, CDR2 YNNKEL (reference sequence). The CDR3 is CASSQDGTRLYEQFF. CDR3 DNA sequence: TGTGCCAGCAGCCAAGACGGGACTAGACTCTATGAGCAGTTCTTC.

The CDR3 DNA reads as TGTGCCAGCAGTGACTCGAGGGGGCTAGGAGGGATCGAAAAACTGTTTTTT. This encodes CASSDSRGLGGIEKLFF. The chain employs TRBV25-1 and TRBJ1-4; 7 nucleotides agree with TRBD1. The germline V gene has CDR1 MGHDK and CDR2 SYGVNS. This CDR3 has 17 residues. The junction had 15 bases not matched to a gene; V was cut back by 3 bases and J by 8 bases. The complete variable domain, with remaining parts taken from reference TRBV25-1 and TRBJ1-4, reads EADIYQTPRYLVIGTGKKITLECSQTMGHDKMYWYQQDPGMELHLIHYSYGVNSTEKGDLSSESTVSRIRTEHFPLTLESARPSHTSQYLCASSDSRGLGGIEKLFFGSGTQLSVL.

The J gene is TRBJ1-1, the V gene TRBV6-5, with TRBD1 as a possible D gene (5 bases). Germline assignment: CDR1 MNHEY and CDR2 SVGAGI. The V and J ends lost 7 bases and 3 bases respectively, with 6 bases between them. CDR3 length equals 11 residues. The DNA of the CDR3 is TGTGCCAGCACAGGGTACACTGAAGCTTTCTTT. The encoded protein is CASTGYTEAFF.

The V call is TRBV11-2, the J call TRBJ1-1; 7 bases map to TRBD1. Germline V gene sequence: CDR1 SGHAT, CDR2 FQNNGV. V dropped 4 bases and J dropped 3; count of bases not matched to a gene: 11. The CDR3 sequence is 16 residues long. This CDR3 reads CASSSTGLAQHTEAFF. Written as DNA, the CDR3 is TGTGCCAGCAGCTCGACAGGGTTGGCGCAGCACACTGAAGCTTTCTTT.

The V gene is TRBV7-9, the J gene TRBJ1-1, with a possible D match to TRBD1 (6 bases). CDR1 SEHNR and CDR2 FQNEAQ come from the germline V gene (reference sequence). CDR3 length: 16 residues. Trimming took off 5 bases at V and 4 bases at J, with 20 bases between the two ends. The CDR3 spells CASSQTGGGPGTEAFF. CDR3 nucleotide sequence: TGTGCCAGCAGCCAAACAGGCGGGGGGCCTGGCACTGAAGCTTTCTTT.

This clone appeared once. The chain uses TRBV19 and TRBJ2-1, with D possibly TRBD1 on 5 matching bases. Trimming removed 7 bases at V and 0 bases at J, with 22 bases between. The CDR3 runs to 18 residues. Per the germline V gene, CDR1 is LNHDA and CDR2 is SQIVND (reference sequence). CDR3 sequence (DNA): TGTGCCAGTATCCCGAAGGGTTGGCGGACAACCTCCTACAATGAGCAGTTCTTC. Translation: CASIPKGWRTTSYNEQFF. The full variable domain, its missing parts supplied by reference TRBV19 and TRBJ2-1, is DGGITQSPKYLFRKEGQNVTLSCEQNLNHDAMYWYRQDPGQGLRLIYYSQIVNDFQKGDIAEGYSVSREKKESFPLTVTSAQKNPTAFYLCASIPKGWRTTSYNEQFFGPGTRLTVL.

The chain has TRBV30 and TRBJ1-1; D is unresolved. Trimming cost V 4 bases and J 3 bases, with 6 bases left between them. The V gene's germline CDR1 is GTSNPN and CDR2 SVGIG (reference sequence). The CDR3 contains 11 residues. The CDR3 region has the DNA TGTGCCTGGAATTTATACACTGAAGCTTTCTTT. Its protein product is CAWNLYTEAFF.

This clone showed up just a few times. V gene TRBV5-5 combines with J gene TRBJ1-1; 7 bases are a match to TRBD1. CDR1 and CDR2 (germline): SGHKS, YYEKEE (reference sequence). The CDR3 is made up of 14 amino acids. The trim removed 2 bases at V and 5 bases at J, leaving 6 bases unmatched. The CDR3 DNA sequence: TGTGCCAGCAGCTTAGACAGGGTTGTGACTGAAGCTTTCTTT. It codes for CASSLDRVVTEAFF.